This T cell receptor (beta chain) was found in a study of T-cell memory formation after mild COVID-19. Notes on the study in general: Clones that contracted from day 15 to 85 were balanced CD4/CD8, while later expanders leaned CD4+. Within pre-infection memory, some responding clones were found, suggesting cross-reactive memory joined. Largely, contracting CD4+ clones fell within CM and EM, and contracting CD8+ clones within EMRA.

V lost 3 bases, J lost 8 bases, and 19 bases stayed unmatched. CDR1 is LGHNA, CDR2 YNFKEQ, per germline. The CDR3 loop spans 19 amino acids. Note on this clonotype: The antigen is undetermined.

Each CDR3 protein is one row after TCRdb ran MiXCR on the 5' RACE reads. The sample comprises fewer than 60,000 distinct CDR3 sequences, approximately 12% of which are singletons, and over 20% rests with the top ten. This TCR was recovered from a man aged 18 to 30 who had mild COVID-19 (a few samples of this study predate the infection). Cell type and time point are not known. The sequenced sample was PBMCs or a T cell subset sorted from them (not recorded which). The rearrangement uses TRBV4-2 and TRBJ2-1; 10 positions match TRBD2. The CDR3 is CASSHKGGLAGDGPDEQFF. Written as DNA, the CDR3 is TGTGCCAGCAGCCATAAAGGTGGGCTAGCGGGGGACGGGCCTGATGAGCAGTTCTTC.